These 9 T cell receptor beta chains were all obtained from the same sample, sequenced in a study of blood T cell repertoires in COVID-19. Sequencing was performed with immunoSEQ multiplex PCR; in TCRdb, only in-frame clones are kept and a portion is missing. The top ten clones hold 1.5% to 2% of a sample with some 82,000 clones, roughly 91% of them seen once. The specimen was peripheral blood. The receptors originated from a woman aged 50 to 60 in a cohort sampled during active COVID-19.

V gene TRBV27 combines with J gene TRBJ1-3, with 9 bases matching TRBD1. The CDR3 contains 16 residues. Germline CDR1 and CDR2: MNHEY and SMNVEV (reference sequence). With V trimmed by 5 bases and J by 1 base, 6 bases remained unmatched. CDR3 in DNA: TGTGCCAGCAGTCCTGGGACAGGGAGATCTGGAAACACCATATATTTT. Its protein is CASSPGTGRSGNTIYF.

The chain has TRBV5-8 and TRBJ2-3; possible D gene TRBD2, 5 bases. Germline CDR1 is SGHTS and CDR2 is YDEGEE. CDR3 length: 12 amino acids. Trimming cost V 4 bases and J 5 bases, with 8 bases left between them. The CDR3 reads CASSPGVDTQYF. CDR3 bases: TGTGCCAGCAGCCCCGGGGTAGATACGCAGTATTTT.

CDR3 in DNA: TGCGCCAGCAGCTTCGGTGTCCGGTCGGGAGGGCCAACTGAAGCTTTCTTT. Residues: CASSFGVRSGGPTEAFF. V and J are TRBV5-1 and TRBJ1-1; no clear D. The CDR3 covers 17 residues. Trimming took 2 bases from V and 5 from J, leaving 22 bases between them. Germline values: CDR1 SGHRS, CDR2 YFSETQ.

The chain employs TRBV5-3 and TRBJ2-5; 8 bases agree with TRBD2. TRBV5-3 is annotated as an ORF whose role is uncertain. CDR3 size: 18 residues. Trimming at V came to 0 bases and at J to 4 bases, leaving 14 bases not matched to a gene. The chain's CDR3 is CARSLDLDGGAYLETQYF. The CDR3 coding sequence is TGTGCCAGAAGCTTGGACTTAGACGGGGGGGCCTATTTAGAGACCCAGTACTTC.

The V and J genes are TRBV6-2 or TRBV6-3 and TRBJ1-2; maybe TRBD1 (5 bases). Germline CDR1 MNHEY, CDR2 SVGEGT. CDR3 length: 15 amino acids. Trimming left V 2 bases short and J 4 bases short, with 14 bases between. CDR3 sequence (DNA): TGTGCCAGCAGTTACGGCGGGACTACGGGCTATGGCTACACCTTC. It codes for CASSYGGTTGYGYTF.

The rearrangement links TRBV24-1 to TRBJ2-5; 7 bases fit TRBD2. Trimming took 4 bases from V and 5 from J; bases not matched to a gene: 3. CDR3 length: 13 amino acids. From germline, CDR1 is KGHDR and CDR2 SFDVKD. CDR3 sequence (DNA): TGTGCCACCAGTGACCCCGGGAGGGAGACCCAGTACTTC. As protein: CATSDPGRETQYF.

V is TRBV28 and J is TRBJ2-4; TRBD1 aligns across 7 bases. From germline, CDR1 is MDHEN and CDR2 SYDVKM. After removal of 5 bases from V and 0 bases from J, the junction contained 4 bases not matched to a gene. This CDR3 is 15 amino acids long. The CDR3 sequence is CASSETGQAKNIQYF. CDR3 DNA: TGTGCCAGCAGTGAGACAGGGCAAGCCAAAAACATTCAGTACTTC.

This clone appeared once. The V gene is TRBV10-3, the J gene TRBJ2-7, with 7 bases lining up with TRBD1. After removal of 2 bases from V and 6 bases from J, the junction contained 7 bases not matched to a gene. The CDR3 contains 14 residues. From germline, CDR1 is ENHRY and CDR2 SYGVKD. This CDR3 is CAISEIPAGGEQYF. The CDR3 DNA reads TGTGCCATCAGTGAGATACCCGCAGGGGGCGAGCAGTACTTC.

This rearrangement joins TRBV5-6 to TRBJ1-2; 7 bases are shared with TRBD1. The ends lost 4 bases at V and 3 bases at J; junction bases unmatched: 6. The germline V gene encodes CDR1 SGHDT and CDR2 YYEEEE. This CDR3 comprises 14 residues. In DNA form, the CDR3 reads TGTGCCAGCAGCAAGGGACAGTATCACTATGGCTACACCTTC. It encodes CASSKGQYHYGYTF.